The present entry profiles one TCR beta chain with its context. This clonotype appeared many times. Which antigen it targets is not known. Base qualities are missing; no much larger clone stands one base away. For CDR1 and CDR2, the germline V gene (reference sequence) lists DFQATT and SNEGSKA. Spanning cysteine to phenylalanine, the CDR3 consists of 18 amino acids. Kept here is only the CDR3 DNA, which spans 54 bases and is read in frame from base 1. Germline trimming amounts to 5 bases on V and 1 base on J, with 19 as the count of junction bases outside the gene matches. TCR beta CDR3 regions were amplified from RNA transcripts. For the first round of RT-PCR on the TCR CDR3, the HTBI primer set was used together with the Qiagen OneStep RT-PCR kit. Libraries were constructed in a second round of multiplex PCR, after which size selection and purification were performed. Paired-end sequencing of the libraries was performed with 100 bp reads on an Illumina HiSeq2000. In the source study's methods: SOAPnuke was used to process the raw data, throwing out any read that contained adapters or uncalled bases, had a mean Phred below 15, or lacked an exact constant-primer or identifier match. High-quality paired reads were merged with COPE v1.2.5, and unique nucleotide sequences were defined as clonotypes. MiTCR v1.1 was used to align the clonotypes against IMGT TRBV, TRBD and TRBJ reference segments. The analysis included only V-J combinations with a frequency above 0.0001, which together covered around 99% of the repertoires. A TCS score was defined as the ratio between F50 (clonal expansion) and ExV (chaos), using BLOSUM62-based TCRdist between CDR3 peptides within each V-J. Welch's t-statistics and random forest reduced 500 to 650 V-J features to 10 to 15, which were used in a naive Bayes classifier (R e1071). TCRdb reworked the public reads: Q25 trimming with fastp, MiXCR clone assembly, productive beta chains retained. For every CDR3 protein sequence, its rows merge into one entry that carries the most common genes and DNA. V and J calls and clone size were set by TCRdb, not the authors. The sample records hundreds of thousands of distinct CDR3 sequences, 15% to 20% of which are singletons. The ten biggest clones cover roughly 50% of the sample.

This sample is part of a study of T cells in Graves' hyperthyroidism and ophthalmopathy (dated by TCRdb to the late 2010s). Context from the whole study: Peripheral blood was sampled at the time of initial diagnosis, prior to any treatment. To identify TCR V-J signatures that set the groups apart, the researchers used a discovery cohort of about a hundred patients, made up of some 41 with Graves' ophthalmopathy and 55 to 65 with stable Graves' hyperthyroidism. Prospective prediction of ophthalmopathy was tested in an independent validation cohort consisting of under 20 hyperthyroidism patients and approximately 16 patients who later progressed to ophthalmopathy. The 100 discovery patients were divided at random into training and test sets in a 7:3 ratio. The study also compared thyroid tissue and blood T-cell repertoires from about six Graves' hyperthyroidism patients. After sampling, hyperthyroidism patients received methimazole starting at 30 mg daily, and ophthalmopathy patients received high-dose intravenous methylprednisolone. The paper describes TCR Vbeta CDR3 sequencing of 120 to 150 peripheral blood samples, made up of fewer than 50 ophthalmopathy patients, roughly 75 hyperthyroidism patients and 17 progressor patients.

Overall study outcomes, separate from this receptor: Sample size was not statistically predetermined, and investigators were not blinded to group allocation. In validation, the model predicted progression to ophthalmopathy with around 71% sensitivity and about 72% specificity, a median of approximately 6.7 months before onset. Blood samples also contained most of the expanded thyroid clonotypes (frequency above 0.001), which suggests that blood repertoires may reflect thyroid immune responses. Ophthalmopathy was separated from stable hyperthyroidism by a 13 V-J signature model, with approximately 85% sensitivity and about 84% specificity obtained in cross-validation and 80%/75% obtained in testing.

Ophthalmopathy patients had moderately to severely active disease, Clinical Activity Score of at least 3, NOSPECS grade of at least 4, and duration under 3 months. The study excluded patients with uncontrolled infections, other autoimmune diseases, pregnancy or lactation. Clinical symptoms, serum thyroxine and TRAb, thyroid ultrasound, and orbital computed tomography formed the basis for the diagnoses. PBMCs were isolated from about 9.1 ml of fresh peripheral blood by Ficoll-Paque density gradient centrifugation. Total RNA was extracted with Trizol reagent, and quality was checked on an Agilent 2100 Bioanalyzer.

This clonotype was obtained from a man in his forties or fifties with Graves' ophthalmopathy. The sequenced material came from blood. Recombination connected TRBV20-1 to TRBJ2-7, and 8 bases in between align with TRBD1. This receptor has the CDR3 CSAPDLGRGPLGSYEQYF. The DNA is TGCAGTGCTCCAGACCTGGGCAGGGGGCCCTTAGGTTCCTACGAGCAGTACTTC.